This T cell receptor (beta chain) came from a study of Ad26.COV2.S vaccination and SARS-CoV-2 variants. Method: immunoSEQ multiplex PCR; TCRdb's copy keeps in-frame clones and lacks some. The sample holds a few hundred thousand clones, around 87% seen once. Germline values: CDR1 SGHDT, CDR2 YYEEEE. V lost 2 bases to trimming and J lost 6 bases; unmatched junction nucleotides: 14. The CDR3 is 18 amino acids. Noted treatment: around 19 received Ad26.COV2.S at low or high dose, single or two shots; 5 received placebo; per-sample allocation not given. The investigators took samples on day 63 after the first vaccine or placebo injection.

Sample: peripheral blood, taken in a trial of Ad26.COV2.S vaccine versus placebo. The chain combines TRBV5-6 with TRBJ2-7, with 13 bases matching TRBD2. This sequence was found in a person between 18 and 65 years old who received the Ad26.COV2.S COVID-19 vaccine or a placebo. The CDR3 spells CASSFRLAGGLGRGEQYF. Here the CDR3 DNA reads TGTGCCAGCAGCTTTCGACTAGCGGGAGGACTCGGGAGGGGCGAGCAGTACTTC.